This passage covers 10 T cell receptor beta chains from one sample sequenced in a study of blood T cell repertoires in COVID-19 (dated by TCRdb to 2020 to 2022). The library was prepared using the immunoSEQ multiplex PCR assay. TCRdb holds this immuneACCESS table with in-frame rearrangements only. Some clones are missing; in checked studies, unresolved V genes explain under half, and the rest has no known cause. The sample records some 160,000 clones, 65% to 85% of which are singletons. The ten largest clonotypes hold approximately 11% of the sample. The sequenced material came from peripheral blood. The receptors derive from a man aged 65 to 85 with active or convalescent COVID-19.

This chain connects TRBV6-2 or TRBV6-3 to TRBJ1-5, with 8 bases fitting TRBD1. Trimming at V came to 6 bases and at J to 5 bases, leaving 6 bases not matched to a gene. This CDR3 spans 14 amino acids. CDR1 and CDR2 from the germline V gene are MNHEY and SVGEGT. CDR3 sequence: CASSRSGGYQPQHF. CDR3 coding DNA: TGTGCCAGCAGCCGATCAGGGGGCTATCAGCCCCAGCATTTT.

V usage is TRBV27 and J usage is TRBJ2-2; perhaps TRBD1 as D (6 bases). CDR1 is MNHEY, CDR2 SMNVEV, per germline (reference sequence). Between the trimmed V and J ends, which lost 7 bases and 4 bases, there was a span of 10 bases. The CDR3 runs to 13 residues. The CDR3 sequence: CASTRGITGELFF. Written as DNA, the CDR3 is TGTGCCAGCACCAGGGGTATCACCGGGGAGCTGTTTTTT.

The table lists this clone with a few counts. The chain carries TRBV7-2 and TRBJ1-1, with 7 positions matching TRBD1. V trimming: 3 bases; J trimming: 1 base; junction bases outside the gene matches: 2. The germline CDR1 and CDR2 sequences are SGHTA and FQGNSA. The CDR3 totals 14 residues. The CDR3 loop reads CASSFNRGNTEAFF. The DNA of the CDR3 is TGTGCCAGCAGCTTTAACAGGGGGAACACTGAAGCTTTCTTT.

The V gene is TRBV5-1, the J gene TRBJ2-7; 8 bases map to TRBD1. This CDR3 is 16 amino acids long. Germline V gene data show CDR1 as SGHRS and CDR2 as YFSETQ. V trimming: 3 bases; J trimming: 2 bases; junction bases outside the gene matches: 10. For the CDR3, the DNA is TGCGCCAGCAGCTCCTCACCGACAGGGGCTACCTACGAGCAGTACTTC. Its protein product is CASSSSPTGATYEQYF.

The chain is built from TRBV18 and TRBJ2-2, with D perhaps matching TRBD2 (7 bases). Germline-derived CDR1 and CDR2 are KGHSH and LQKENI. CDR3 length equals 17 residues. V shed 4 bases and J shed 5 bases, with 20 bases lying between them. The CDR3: CASSQRVAGARTGELFF. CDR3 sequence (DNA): TGTGCCAGCTCACAACGGGTCGCGGGGGCGCGTACCGGGGAGCTGTTTTTT.

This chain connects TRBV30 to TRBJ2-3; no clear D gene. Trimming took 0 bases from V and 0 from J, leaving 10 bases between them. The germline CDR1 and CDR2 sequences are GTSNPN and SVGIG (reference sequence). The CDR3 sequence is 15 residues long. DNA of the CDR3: TGTGCCTGGAGTGTAGAGCAGACTAGCACAGATACGCAGTATTTT. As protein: CAWSVEQTSTDTQYF.

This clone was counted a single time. The CDR3 DNA follows: TGTGCCAGCAGCTTAGATGGTACGGGGGGGAATCAGCCCCAGCATTTT. Its translation is CASSLDGTGGNQPQHF. This rearrangement joins TRBV7-8 to TRBJ1-5; D possibly corresponds to TRBD1 (5 bases). Trimming removed 1 base from V and 4 bases from J, with 14 bases in between. This CDR3 has 16 residues. The germline gives CDR1 SGHVS, CDR2 FQNEAQ.

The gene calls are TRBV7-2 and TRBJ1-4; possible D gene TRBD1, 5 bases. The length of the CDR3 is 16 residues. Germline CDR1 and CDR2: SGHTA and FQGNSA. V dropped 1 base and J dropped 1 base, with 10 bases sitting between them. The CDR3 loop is CASSLVQGRTNEKLFF. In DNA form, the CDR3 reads TGTGCCAGCAGCTTAGTGCAGGGTAGAACTAATGAAAAACTGTTTTTT.

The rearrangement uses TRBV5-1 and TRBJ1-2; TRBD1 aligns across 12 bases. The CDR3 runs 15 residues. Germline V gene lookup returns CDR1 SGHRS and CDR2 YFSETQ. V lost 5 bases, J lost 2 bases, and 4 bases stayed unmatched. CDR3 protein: CASRYGTGGNYGYTF. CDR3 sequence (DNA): TGCGCCAGCAGATACGGGACAGGGGGCAACTATGGCTACACCTTC.

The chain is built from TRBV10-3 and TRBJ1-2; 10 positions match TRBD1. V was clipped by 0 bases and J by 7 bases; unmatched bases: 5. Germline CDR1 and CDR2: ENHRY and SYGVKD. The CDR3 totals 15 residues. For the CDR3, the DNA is TGTGCCATCAGTGAGTCGACAGGGGGCTTAGGTGGCTACACCTTC. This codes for CAISESTGGLGGYTF.